This TCR beta chain originates from a study of T cells after yellow fever vaccination (dated by TCRdb to between 2018 and 2021). Describing the broader study: Libraries from fractions with low cell numbers were prepared with the SMART-Seq v4 Ultra Low Input RNA kit. The cohort comprised two healthy male donors, one aged 18 to 30 and one aged 30 to 40 years. To follow T-cell clones before and after both primary and booster YFV17D yellow fever vaccination, bulk TCR alpha and beta repertoires underwent longitudinal sequencing. Blood was drawn at multiple timepoints before and after primary and secondary immunization, with bulk PBMC replicates and cell subsets isolated.

To note about this clonotype: Its recognized antigen is unknown. Qualities for individual bases were not recorded, and no much larger clone is one base off.

The treatment or condition label here, explained by the study, means: live attenuated yellow fever vaccine strain. At each blood-draw timepoint, two biological replicates of bulk PBMCs were collected. PBMCs were isolated from peripheral blood using a standard Ficoll-Paque protocol. TriZol was used to extract RNA from bulk PBMCs, from CD4 and CD8 fractions, and from dextramer-positive and dextramer-negative fractions. The full study reports these points: Because the study included only a couple of donors, the extent to which the findings can be generalized is limited. Most clones expanded after primary vaccination were re-detected after the booster (around 96% of CD4 and 80% to 90% of CD8), suggesting broad memory maintenance. A small share of clonotypes was detected in both CD4 and CD8 compartments, with the overlap likely arising from convergent recombination. Compared with the primary T-cell response, the secondary T-cell response was faster but weaker, reaching its peak on day 5 rather than on day 15. Because abundant contaminating clonotypes from the bulk population could be contained in FACS-sorted repertoires, computational filtering was required.

TCR cDNA was synthesized by 5'RACE template switching, through which a universal primer site and unique molecular identifiers were introduced. Priming for cDNA synthesis came from both the TCR alpha and TCR beta constant segments. Libraries were amplified in two PCR steps, with sample barcodes and sequencing adapters added in the second step. Sequencing of libraries was done on Illumina HiSeq 2500 (2x100 bp) or NovaSeq (2x150 bp). The original pipeline was this. MIGEC was used to demultiplex reads and collapse the reads into UMI consensus sequences, and MiXCR was used for V(D)J alignment. Using edgeR on replicate PBMC samples, clonotypes were called vaccine-responding if FDR was below 0.01 and the log2 fold change was above 5 up to day 15. Bulk clonotypes were assigned CD4 or CD8 identity according to which sequenced CD4 or CD8 repertoire held them at higher abundance. Starting from the raw public reads, TCRdb applied fastp trimming at Q25, assembled clones with MiXCR and retained in-frame beta chains. CDR3 protein duplicates are merged, each entry listing the most common genes and DNA. The V and J calls, along with clone size, are taken from TCRdb and not from the paper's own processing. In this sample the table shows some 600,000 distinct CDR3 sequences, less than 20% of which occur a single time. The ten largest make up around 16% of the sample.

The germline V gene (reference sequence) yields SGHKS for CDR1 and YYEKEE for CDR2. V is cut back by 4 bases and J by 0 bases, with 2 bases in the junction unmatched. Including the terminal cysteine and phenylalanine, the CDR3 comprises 16 residues. Only CDR3 DNA is held: 48 bases, read in frame from base 1. This receptor was identified in a man younger than 35 who received the YFV17D yellow fever vaccine. The V gene is TRBV5-5 and the J gene is TRBJ2-6; 9 bases in the junction line up with TRBD1. The specimen was PBMCs, collected 5 days after the first yellow fever vaccination. The sequenced DNA: TGTGCCAGCAGCCTGGGACAGGGCTCTGGGGCCAACGTCCTGACTTTC. This encodes CASSLGQGSGANVLTF. The variable domain in full, with residues beyond the CDR3 obtained from the reference TRBV5-5 and TRBJ2-6 genes, is DAGVTQSPTHLIKTRGQQVTLRCSPISGHKSVSWYQQVLGQGPQFIFQYYEKEERGRGNFPDRFSARQFPNYSSELNVNALLLGDSALYLCASSLGQGSGANVLTFGAGSRLTVL.